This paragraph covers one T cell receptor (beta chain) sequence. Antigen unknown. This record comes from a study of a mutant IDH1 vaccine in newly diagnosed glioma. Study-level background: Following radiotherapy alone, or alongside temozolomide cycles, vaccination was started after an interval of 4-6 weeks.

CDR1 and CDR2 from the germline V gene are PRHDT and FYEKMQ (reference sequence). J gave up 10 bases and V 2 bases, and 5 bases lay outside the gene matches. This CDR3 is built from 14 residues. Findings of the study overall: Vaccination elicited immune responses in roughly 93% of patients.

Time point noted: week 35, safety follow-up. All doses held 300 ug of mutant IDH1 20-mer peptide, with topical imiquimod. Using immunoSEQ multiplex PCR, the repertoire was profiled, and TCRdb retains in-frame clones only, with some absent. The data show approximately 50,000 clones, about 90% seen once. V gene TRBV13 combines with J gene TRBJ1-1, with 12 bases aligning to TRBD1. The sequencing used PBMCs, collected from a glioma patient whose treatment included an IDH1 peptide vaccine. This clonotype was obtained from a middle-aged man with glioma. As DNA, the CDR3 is TGTGCCAGCAGCTTAAGAGGGACAGGGGGCGCAGCTTTCTTT. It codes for CASSLRGTGGAAFF.